This T cell receptor (beta chain) derives from a study of CD8 T cells in Susac syndrome. RNA, at about 0.5 to 1 ug, was reverse transcribed with random hexamers. TCRdb ran MiXCR on the immunoSEQ multiplex PCR reads and lists one entry per CDR3 protein. The sample contains nearly 110,000 distinct CDR3 sequences, less than 95% of which appear only once. CD8+ and CD4+ T cells taken from blood had their TCR beta sequenced. As judged by recently defined diagnostic criteria, patients with Susac syndrome had definite or probable disease. Purification of the CD8+ and CD4+ T cells relied on negative isolation, and TEMRA cells underwent FACS enrichment. The specimen sequenced was CD8+ T cells from PBMCs. The source of this sequence is a human donor with Susac syndrome.

The CDR3 reads CASSASGLPYEQYF. For the CDR3, the DNA is TGTGCCAGCAGTGCTTCAGGGTTACCCTACGAGCAGTACTTC. The V and J genes are TRBV2 and TRBJ2-7; possible D gene TRBD1, 5 bases. The length of the CDR3 is 14 residues. V lost 4 bases and J lost 2, with 12 bases in between. CDR1 SNHLY and CDR2 FYNNEI come from the germline V gene. Using reference TRBV2 and TRBJ2-7 for the parts outside the CDR3, the full variable domain is EPEVTQTPSHQVTQMGQEVILRCVPISNHLYFYWYRQILGQKVEFLVSFYNNEISEKSEIFDDQFSVERPDGSNFTLKIRSTKLEDSAMYFCASSASGLPYEQYFGPGTRLTVT.